This T cell receptor (beta chain) came from a study of regulatory T cells in long-lasting Graves disease. At the level of the study: Newly diagnosed Graves' patients took antithyroid drugs under 3 months.

According to the study, TCR beta libraries were built with iRepertoire HTBI primers and CDR3-region Arm-PCR. TCRdb reprocessed the multiplex PCR reads with MiXCR, giving one entry per CDR3 protein. The table lists under 700,000 distinct CDR3 sequences, about 16% of them singletons. The CDR3 runs 13 residues. Trimming cost V 0 bases and J 9 bases; bases outside gene matches: 4. Germline values: CDR1 LGHNA, CDR2 YNFKEQ. This clonotype was detected many times. The time point was: newly diagnosed GD, antithyroid drugs for less than 3 months. PBMC RNA served as the TCR library source. This sample also belongs to another study, concerning T cells in Graves' hyperthyroidism and ophthalmopathy.

This chain joins TRBV4-2 and TRBJ1-1; 7 nucleotides agree with TRBD1. Source: peripheral blood mononuclear cells (PBMCs), taken at new diagnosis, from a patient treated with antithyroid drugs. The clonotype comes from a woman aged 35-60 years with Graves disease. The CDR3 DNA reads as TGTGCCAGCAGCCAAGAGGAACAGGGGCAAGCTTTCTTT. Translation: CASSQEEQGQAFF.